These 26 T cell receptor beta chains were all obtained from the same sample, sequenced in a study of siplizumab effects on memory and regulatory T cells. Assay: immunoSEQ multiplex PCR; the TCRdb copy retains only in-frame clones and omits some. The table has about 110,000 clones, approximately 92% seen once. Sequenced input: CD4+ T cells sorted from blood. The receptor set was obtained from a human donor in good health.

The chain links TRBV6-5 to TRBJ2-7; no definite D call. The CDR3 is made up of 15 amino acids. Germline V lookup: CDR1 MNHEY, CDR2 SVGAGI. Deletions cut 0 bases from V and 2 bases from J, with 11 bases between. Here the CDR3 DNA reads TGTGCCAGCAGTTACTCTGGGGTCGTACCCTACGAGCAGTACTTC. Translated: CASSYSGVVPYEQYF.

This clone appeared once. CDR3 coding DNA: TGTGCCAGCCAGACTAGCGGGAGGGCCGAATCCTACAATGAGCAGTTCTTC. Translating gives CASQTSGRAESYNEQFF. The V gene is TRBV4-2, the J gene TRBJ2-1; 14 nucleotides align to TRBD2. Unmatched junction bases numbered 7, after V lost 8 bases and J lost 1 base. Looked up from germline, CDR1 is LGHNA and CDR2 is YNFKEQ. The CDR3 contains 17 residues.

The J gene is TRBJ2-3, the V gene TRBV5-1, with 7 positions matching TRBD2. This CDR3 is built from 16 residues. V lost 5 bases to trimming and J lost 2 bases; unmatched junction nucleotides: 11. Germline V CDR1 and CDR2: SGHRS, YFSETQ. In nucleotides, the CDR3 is TGCGCCAGCAGGCCCGGGACTAACGTCTTCACAGATACGCAGTATTTT. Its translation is CASRPGTNVFTDTQYF. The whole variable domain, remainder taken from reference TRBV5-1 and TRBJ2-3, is KAGVTQTPRYLIKTRGQQVTLSCSPISGHRSVSWYQQTPGQGLQFLFEYFSETQRNKGNFPGRFSGRQFSNSRSEMNVSTLELGDSALYLCASRPGTNVFTDTQYFGPGTRLTVL.

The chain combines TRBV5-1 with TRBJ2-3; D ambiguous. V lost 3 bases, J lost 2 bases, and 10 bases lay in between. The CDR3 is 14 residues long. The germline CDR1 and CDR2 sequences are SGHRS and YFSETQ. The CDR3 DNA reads TGCGCCAGCAGCTCGCGAGACCTCACAGATACGCAGTATTTT. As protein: CASSSRDLTDTQYF.

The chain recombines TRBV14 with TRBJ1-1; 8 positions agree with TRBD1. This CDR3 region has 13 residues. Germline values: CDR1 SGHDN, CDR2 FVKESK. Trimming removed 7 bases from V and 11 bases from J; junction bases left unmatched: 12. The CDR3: CASTQTLGQAAFF. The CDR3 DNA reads TGTGCCAGCACCCAGACTTTGGGACAGGCCGCTTTCTTT.

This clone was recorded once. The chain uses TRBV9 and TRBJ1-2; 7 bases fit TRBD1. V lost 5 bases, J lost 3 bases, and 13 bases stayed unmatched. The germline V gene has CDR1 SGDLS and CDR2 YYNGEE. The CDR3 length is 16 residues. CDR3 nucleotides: TGTGCCAGCAGTAGAGCCGGGACAGATGATTACTATGGCTACACCTTC. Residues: CASSRAGTDDYYGYTF.

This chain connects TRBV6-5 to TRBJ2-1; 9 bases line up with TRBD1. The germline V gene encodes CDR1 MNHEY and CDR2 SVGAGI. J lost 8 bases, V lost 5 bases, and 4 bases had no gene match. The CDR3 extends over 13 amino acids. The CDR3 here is CASSKDRGHEQFF. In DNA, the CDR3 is TGTGCCAGCAGTAAGGACAGGGGCCATGAGCAGTTCTTC.

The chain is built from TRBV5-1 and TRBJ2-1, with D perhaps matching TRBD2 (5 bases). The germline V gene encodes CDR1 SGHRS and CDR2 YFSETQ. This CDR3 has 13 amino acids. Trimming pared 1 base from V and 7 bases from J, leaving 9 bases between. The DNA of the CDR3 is TGCGCCAGCAGCTTGCAACCGGGGAATGAGCAGTTCTTC. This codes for CASSLQPGNEQFF.

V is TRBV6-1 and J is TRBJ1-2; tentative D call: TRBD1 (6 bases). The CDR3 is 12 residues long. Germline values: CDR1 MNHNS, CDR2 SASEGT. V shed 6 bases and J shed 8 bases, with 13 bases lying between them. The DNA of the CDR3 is TGTGCCAGCAGGGGCGGGGGCGGCGGCTACACCTTC. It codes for CASRGGGGGYTF.

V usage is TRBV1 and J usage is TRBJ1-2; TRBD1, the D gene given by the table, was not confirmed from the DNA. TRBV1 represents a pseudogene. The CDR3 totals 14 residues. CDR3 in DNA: TGCACCAGCAGCCAAGGGACACTCACCTATGGCTACACCTTC. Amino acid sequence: CTSSQGTLTYGYTF.

This chain's CDR3 is CASSYQWGRATDTQYF. The CDR3 region has the DNA TGTGCCAGCAGTTACCAATGGGGAAGGGCCACAGATACGCAGTATTTT. This chain connects TRBV6-5 to TRBJ2-3; D ambiguous. This CDR3 comprises 16 residues. V dropped 2 bases and J dropped 2 bases, with 14 bases sitting between them. The germline V gene has CDR1 MNHEY and CDR2 SVGAGI.

The DNA of the CDR3 is TGCGCCAGCAGCCAAGACCTAGCGTTTCGTAAGAGGACCGGGGAGCTGTTTTTT. Residues: CASSQDLAFRKRTGELFF. V is TRBV4-1 and J is TRBJ2-2; D may be TRBD2 (6 bases). Deletions cut 0 bases from V and 5 bases from J, with 19 bases between. This CDR3 region has 18 residues. CDR1 MGHRA and CDR2 YSYEKL come from the germline V gene.

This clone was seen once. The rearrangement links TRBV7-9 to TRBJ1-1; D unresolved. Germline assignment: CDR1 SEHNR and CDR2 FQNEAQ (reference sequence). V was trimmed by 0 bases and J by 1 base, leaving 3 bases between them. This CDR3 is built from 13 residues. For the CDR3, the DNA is TGTGCCAGCAGCTTAGCACAGAACACTGAAGCTTTCTTT. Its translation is CASSLAQNTEAFF. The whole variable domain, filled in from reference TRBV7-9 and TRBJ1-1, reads DTGVSQNPRHKITKRGQNVTFRCDPISEHNRLYWYRQTLGQGPEFLTYFQNEAQLEKSRLLSDRFSAERPKGSFSTLEIQRTEQGDSAMYLCASSLAQNTEAFFGQGTRLTVV.

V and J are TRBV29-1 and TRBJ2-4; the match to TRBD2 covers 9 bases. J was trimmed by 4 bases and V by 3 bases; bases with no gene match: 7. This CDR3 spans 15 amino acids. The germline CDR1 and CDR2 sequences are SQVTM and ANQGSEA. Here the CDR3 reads CSVDVLAGLKNIQYF. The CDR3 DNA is TGCAGCGTTGACGTCCTAGCGGGACTAAAAAACATTCAGTACTTC.

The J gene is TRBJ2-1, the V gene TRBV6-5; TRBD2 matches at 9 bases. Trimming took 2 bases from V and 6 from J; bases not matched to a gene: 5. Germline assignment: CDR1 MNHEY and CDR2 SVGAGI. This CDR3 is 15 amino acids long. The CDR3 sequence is CASSYQREVANEQFF. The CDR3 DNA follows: TGTGCCAGCAGTTACCAGCGGGAGGTGGCCAATGAGCAGTTCTTC.

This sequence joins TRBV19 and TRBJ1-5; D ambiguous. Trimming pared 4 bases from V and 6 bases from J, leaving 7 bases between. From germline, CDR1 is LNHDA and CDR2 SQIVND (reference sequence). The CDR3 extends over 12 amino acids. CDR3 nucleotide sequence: TGTGCCAGTAGTACCAAGGTTCAGCCCCAGCATTTT. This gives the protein CASSTKVQPQHF.

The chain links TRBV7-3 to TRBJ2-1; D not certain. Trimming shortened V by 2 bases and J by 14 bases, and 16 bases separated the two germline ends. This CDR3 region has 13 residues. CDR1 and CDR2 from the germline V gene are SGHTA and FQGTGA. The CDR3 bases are TGTGCCAGCAGCTTACAAAGGGAAAATGAAGAGTTCTTC. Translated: CASSLQRENEEFF.

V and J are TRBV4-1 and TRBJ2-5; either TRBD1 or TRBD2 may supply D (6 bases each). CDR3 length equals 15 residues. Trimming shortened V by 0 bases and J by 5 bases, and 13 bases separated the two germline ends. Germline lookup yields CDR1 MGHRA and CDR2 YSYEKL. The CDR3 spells CASSQDFTGRETQYF. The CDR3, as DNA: TGCGCCAGCAGCCAAGATTTCACAGGGAGGGAGACCCAGTACTTC.

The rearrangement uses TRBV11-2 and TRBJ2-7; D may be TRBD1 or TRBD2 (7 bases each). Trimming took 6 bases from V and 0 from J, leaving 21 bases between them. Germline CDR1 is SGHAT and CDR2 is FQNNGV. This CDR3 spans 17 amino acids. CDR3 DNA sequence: TGTGCCAGCAGAGCACCTTTCAGGGGGGGGATCTCCTACGAGCAGTACTTC. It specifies CASRAPFRGGISYEQYF.

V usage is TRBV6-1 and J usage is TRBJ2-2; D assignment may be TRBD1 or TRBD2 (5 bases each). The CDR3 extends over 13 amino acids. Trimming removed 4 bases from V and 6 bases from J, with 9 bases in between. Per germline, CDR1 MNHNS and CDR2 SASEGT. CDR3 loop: CASSAQGPGELFF. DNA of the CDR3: TGTGCCAGCAGTGCGCAGGGACCCGGGGAGCTGTTTTTT.

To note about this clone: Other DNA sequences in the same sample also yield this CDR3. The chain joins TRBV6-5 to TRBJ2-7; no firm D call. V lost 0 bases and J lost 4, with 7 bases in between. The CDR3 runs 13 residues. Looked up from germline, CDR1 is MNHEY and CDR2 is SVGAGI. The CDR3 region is CASSYSKGYEQYF. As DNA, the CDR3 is TGTGCCAGCAGTTACTCGAAAGGATACGAGCAGTACTTC.

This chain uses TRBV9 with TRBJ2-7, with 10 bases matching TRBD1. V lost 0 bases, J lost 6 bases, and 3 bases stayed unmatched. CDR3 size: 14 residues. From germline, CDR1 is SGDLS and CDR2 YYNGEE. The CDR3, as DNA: TGTGCCAGCAGCGTAGAGGGACAGGGGATCGAGCAGTACTTC. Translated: CASSVEGQGIEQYF. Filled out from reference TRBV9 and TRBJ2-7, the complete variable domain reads DSGVTQTPKHLITATGQRVTLRCSPRSGDLSVYWYQQSLDQGLQFLIQYYNGEERAKGNILERFSAQQFPDLHSELNLSSLELGDSALYFCASSVEGQGIEQYFGPGTRLTVT.

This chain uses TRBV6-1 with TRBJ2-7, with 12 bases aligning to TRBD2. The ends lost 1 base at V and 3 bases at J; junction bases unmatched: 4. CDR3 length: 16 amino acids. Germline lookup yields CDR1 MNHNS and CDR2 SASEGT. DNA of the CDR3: TGTGCCAGCAGTGAAGGTTTGGGACTAGCGGGCTACGAGCAGTACTTC. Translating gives CASSEGLGLAGYEQYF.

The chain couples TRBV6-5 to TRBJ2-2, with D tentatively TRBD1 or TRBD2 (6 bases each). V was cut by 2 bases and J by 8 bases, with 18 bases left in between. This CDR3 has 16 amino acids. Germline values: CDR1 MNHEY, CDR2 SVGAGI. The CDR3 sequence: CASSYGGRIWSGELFF. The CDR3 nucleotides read TGTGCCAGCAGTTACGGGGGGCGCATTTGGTCAGGGGAGCTGTTTTTT.

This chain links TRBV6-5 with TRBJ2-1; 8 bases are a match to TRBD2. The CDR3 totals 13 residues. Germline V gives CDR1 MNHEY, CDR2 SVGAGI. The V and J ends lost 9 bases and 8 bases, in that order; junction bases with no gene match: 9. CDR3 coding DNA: TGTGCCAGTCAACGGGGGGGCACCCATGAGCAGTTCTTC. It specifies CASQRGGTHEQFF.

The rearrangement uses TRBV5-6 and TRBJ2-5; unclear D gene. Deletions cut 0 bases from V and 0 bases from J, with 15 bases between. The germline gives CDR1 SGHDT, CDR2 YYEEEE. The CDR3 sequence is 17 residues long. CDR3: CASSLGQSLLYQETQYF. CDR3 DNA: TGTGCCAGCAGCTTGGGGCAGTCTTTGTTGTACCAAGAGACCCAGTACTTC. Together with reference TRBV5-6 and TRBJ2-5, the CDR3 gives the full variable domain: DAGVTQSPTHLIKTRGQQVTLRCSPKSGHDTVSWYQQALGQGPQFIFQYYEEEERQRGNFPDRFSGHQFPNYSSELNVNALLLGDSALYLCASSLGQSLLYQETQYFGPGTRLLVL.